This T cell receptor (beta chain) came from a study of OX40 agonist ivuxolimab in advanced cancers. Study-wide findings and caveats: Relative to CD4+, CD8+ T cells held more expanded clones on average.

The CDR3 is 14 residues long. Germline V gene data show CDR1 as MNHEY and CDR2 as SVGAGI. Trimming left V 0 bases short and J 0 bases short, with 6 bases between. TCRdb's copy holds only in-frame clones and misses some; the assay was immunoSEQ multiplex PCR. The sample consists of approximately 82,000 clones, more than 90% of them appearing once. As for this clone: Its antigen is unidentified.

This chain uses TRBV6-5 with TRBJ2-7; TRBD2 might be the D (5 bases). This receptor was identified in an adult with an advanced solid tumor such as melanoma, head and neck, liver or kidney cancer. The source was CD4+ or CD8+ T cells sorted from blood, collected in a trial of the OX40 agonist ivuxolimab. CDR3 loop: CASSYSGSSYEQYF. The CDR3 DNA is TGTGCCAGCAGTTACTCGGGGAGCTCCTACGAGCAGTACTTC.